These T cell receptor beta chains were read from a single sample in a study of blood T cells in healthy people across ages. TCRdb redid the calling of the 5' RACE reads with MiXCR, one entry per CDR3 protein. The sample lists 630,000 or so distinct CDR3 sequences; approximately 30% were seen once. The sample taken for sequencing was blood. These receptors came from a woman of 80 years or more in good health. Each CDR3 is given with its conserved first and last residue. A D gene is named only where the DNA matches it firmly. Some rows have no size entry. The others give once, few or many, or a class for an expanded clone.

length: 14
V: TRBV10-2
D: .
J: TRBJ1-6
size: .
DNA: TGCGCCAGCCAAGCGAGCTCCTATAATTCACCCCTCCACTTT
CDR3: CASQASSYNSPLHF

length: 14
V: TRBV7-8
D: .
J: TRBJ2-5
size: many
DNA: TGTGCCAGCAGCCCTCGGGAAGGAGGGGAGACCCAGTACTTC
CDR3: CASSPREGGETQYF

length: 13
V: TRBV6-2/TRBV6-3
D: .
J: TRBJ2-7
size: many
DNA: TGTGCCAGCACGGGGGAGTTCTGGTACGAGCAGTACTTC
CDR3: CASTGEFWYEQYF

length: 14
V: TRBV2
D: .
J: TRBJ1-2
size: .
DNA: TGTGCCTGCAGTGAAGGAGGCCCAAACTATGGCTACACCTTC
CDR3: CACSEGGPNYGYTF

length: 14
V: TRBV2
D: .
J: TRBJ2-5
size: many
DNA: TGTGCCAGCAGTGAAGCGGGACCGCAAGAGACCCAGTACTTC
CDR3: CASSEAGPQETQYF

length: 15
V: TRBV5-6
D: .
J: TRBJ1-6
size: many
DNA: TGTGCCAGCAGCTACTTGGGTCAGCCGGATTCACCCCTCCACTTT
CDR3: CASSYLGQPDSPLHF

length: 15
V: TRBV7-9
D: .
J: TRBJ1-2
size: .
DNA: TGTGCCAGCAGCTATAGTTTGACTGGATGGTATAGCTACACCTTC
CDR3: CASSYSLTGWYSYTF

length: 16
V: TRBV7-9
D: TRBD1
J: TRBJ1-5
size: .
DNA: TGTGCCAGCAGCTCGGGACAGGGAGATAGCAATCAGCCCCAGCATTTT
CDR3: CASSSGQGDSNQPQHF

length: 14
V: TRBV28
D: .
J: TRBJ1-1
size: few
DNA: TGTGCCAGCAGTTCTCCTCACCTGAGGGCTGAAGCTTTCTTT
CDR3: CASSSPHLRAEAFF

length: 13
V: TRBV6-1
D: .
J: TRBJ1-1
size: few
DNA: TGTGCCAGCAGTTTAGAATTTAACACTGAAGCTTTCTTT
CDR3: CASSLEFNTEAFF

length: 13
V: TRBV6-6
D: .
J: TRBJ1-5
size: .
DNA: TGTGCCAGCAGTACCGGGACAAGTAGACCCCAGCATTTT
CDR3: CASSTGTSRPQHF

length: 16
V: TRBV3-1
D: TRBD1
J: TRBJ2-5
size: many
DNA: TGTGCCAGCAGCCAAGACACGACAGGGACGGGCGAGACCCAGTACTTC
CDR3: CASSQDTTGTGETQYF

length: 15
V: TRBV27
D: TRBD1
J: TRBJ2-5
size: many
DNA: TGTGCCAGCAGTTTAAGGGGCTACAGGGGAGAGACCCAGTACTTC
CDR3: CASSLRGYRGETQYF

length: 15
V: TRBV5-6
D: TRBD1
J: TRBJ1-2
size: .
DNA: TGTGCCAGCAGCTCAACCGTGGACAGGAGGCCTGGCTACACCTTC
CDR3: CASSSTVDRRPGYTF

length: 15
V: TRBV20-1
D: .
J: TRBJ1-5
size: .
DNA: TGCAGTGCTAAAGTAACAGGGATCTTAGGACAGCCCCAGCATTTT
CDR3: CSAKVTGILGQPQHF

length: 15
V: TRBV4-1
D: TRBD2
J: TRBJ2-7
size: many
DNA: TGCGCCAGCAGCCAAGGACTAGCGGGGACCTACGAGCAGTACTTC
CDR3: CASSQGLAGTYEQYF

length: 15
V: TRBV20-1
D: .
J: TRBJ1-2
size: many
DNA: TGCAGTGCTAGAGATCCGGTGGGGGTGAACTATGGCTACACCTTC
CDR3: CSARDPVGVNYGYTF

length: 21
V: TRBV11-2
D: TRBD1
J: TRBJ2-3
size: .
DNA: TGTGCCAGCAGCTTAGAACACCTGGACAGGGCGAGTCTAAGGCCGACAGATACGCAGTATTTT
CDR3: CASSLEHLDRASLRPTDTQYF

length: 13
V: TRBV9
D: .
J: TRBJ1-4
size: .
DNA: TGTACCAGTTCCAAGTCGGCTAATGTAAAACTGTTTTTT
CDR3: CTSSKSANVKLFF

length: 15
V: TRBV18
D: .
J: TRBJ2-2
size: .
DNA: TGTGCCAGCTTACTGGAGACTCTGAGTACCGGGGAGCTGTTTTTT
CDR3: CASLLETLSTGELFF

length: 16
V: TRBV4-3
D: TRBD2
J: TRBJ2-3
size: many
DNA: TGCGCCAGCAGCCAAGATCACGGGGGGGCCTCAGATACGCAGTATTTT
CDR3: CASSQDHGGASDTQYF

length: 15
V: TRBV27
D: TRBD1
J: TRBJ1-5
size: .
DNA: TGTGCCAGCAGTTTTGCAGGGGGCATTGAACAGCCCCAGCATTTT
CDR3: CASSFAGGIEQPQHF

length: 15
V: TRBV20-1
D: .
J: TRBJ2-7
size: many
DNA: TGCAGTGCTGAATTCCGGGACTCGAGCTCCTACGAGCAGTACTTC
CDR3: CSAEFRDSSSYEQYF

length: 13
V: TRBV7-9
D: TRBD2
J: TRBJ2-4
size: many
DNA: TGTGCCAGCAGCTTAGGGACTAGAGACATTCAGTACTTC
CDR3: CASSLGTRDIQYF

length: 16
V: TRBV3-1
D: .
J: TRBJ2-5
size: many
DNA: TGTGCCAGCAGCCAAGTCTGGGGCGGGGGACATGAGACCCAGTACTTC
CDR3: CASSQVWGGGHETQYF

length: 13
V: TRBV29-1
D: .
J: TRBJ2-5
size: many
DNA: TGCAGCGTTGAAGCCCCGGGGAAAGAGACCCAGTACTTC
CDR3: CSVEAPGKETQYF

length: 13
V: TRBV21-1
D: .
J: TRBJ2-7
size: many
DNA: TGTGCCAGCAGCAAACGGGCTAGAAGTGAGCAGTACTTC
CDR3: CASSKRARSEQYF

length: 12
V: TRBV12-3/TRBV12-4
D: .
J: TRBJ1-2
size: few
DNA: TGTGCCAGCAGTTCCACGGTGGGTCTCTGCACCTTC
CDR3: CASSSTVGLCTF

length: 15
V: TRBV6-5
D: TRBD2
J: TRBJ2-1
size: .
DNA: TGTGCCGGCAGCCAGGGACTAGCCCCCTACAATGAGCAGTTCTTC
CDR3: CAGSQGLAPYNEQFF

length: 11
V: TRBV6-1
D: .
J: TRBJ2-7
size: many
DNA: TGTGCCAGCACCCCTAAGCACGAGCAGTACTTC
CDR3: CASTPKHEQYF

length: 13
V: TRBV7-7
D: .
J: TRBJ2-3
size: many
DNA: TGTGCTAGCAGCTTAATCCCCCCAGATACGCAGTATTTT
CDR3: CASSLIPPDTQYF

length: 16
V: TRBV7-2
D: .
J: TRBJ2-7
size: .
DNA: TGTGCCAGCAGCCAAGGGACGGGGGGCCGATCCTACGAGCAGTACTTC
CDR3: CASSQGTGGRSYEQYF

length: 20
V: TRBV7-2
D: TRBD1
J: TRBJ2-4
size: many
DNA: TGTGCCAGCAGCTTAGTTGGGCGGGACAGGGGGAGAGTCGCCAAAAACATTCAGTACTTC
CDR3: CASSLVGRDRGRVAKNIQYF

length: 14
V: TRBV19
D: .
J: TRBJ1-6
size: .
DNA: TGTGCCAGTAGCCCCGGGATGACTAATTCACCCCTCCACTTT
CDR3: CASSPGMTNSPLHF

length: 12
V: TRBV29-1
D: .
J: TRBJ1-4
size: few
DNA: TGCAGCGCAGGGACGCCTAATGAAAAACCGTTTTTT
CDR3: CSAGTPNEKPFF